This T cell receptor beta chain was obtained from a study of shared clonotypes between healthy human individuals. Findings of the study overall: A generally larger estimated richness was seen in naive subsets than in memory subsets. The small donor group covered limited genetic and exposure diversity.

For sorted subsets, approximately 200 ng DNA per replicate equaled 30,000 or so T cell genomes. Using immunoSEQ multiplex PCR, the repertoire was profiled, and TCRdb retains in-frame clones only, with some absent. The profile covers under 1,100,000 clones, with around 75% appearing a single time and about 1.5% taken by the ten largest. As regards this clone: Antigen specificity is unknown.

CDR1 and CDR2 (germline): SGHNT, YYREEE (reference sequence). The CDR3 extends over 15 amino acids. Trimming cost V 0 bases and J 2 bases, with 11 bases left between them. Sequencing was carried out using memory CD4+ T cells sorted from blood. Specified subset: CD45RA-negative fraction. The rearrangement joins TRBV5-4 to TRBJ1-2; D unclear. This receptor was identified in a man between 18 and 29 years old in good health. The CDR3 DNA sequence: TGTGCCAGCAGCTTGGAAGGTTTGGCAAACTATGGCTACACCTTC. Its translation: CASSLEGLANYGYTF.